This TCR beta chain was identified during a study of CD8 T cells in ankylosing spondylitis. General study results and limits: Roughly 8 highly homologous variants formed a TCR beta motif that appeared characteristic of ankylosing spondylitis blood. Before this, some motif variants had been reported in reactive arthritis synovial fluid and blood. The study looked at matched synovial fluid samples from ankylosing spondylitis patients. Disease-linked clones were reported to be significantly enriched there. Clones linked to the disease showed a CD8+ phenotype. They occurred at relatively low frequencies in peripheral blood.

Each TCR beta library was made by quantitative 5'-RACE that incorporated molecular barcodes. A single record per CDR3 protein comes from TCRdb applying MiXCR to the 5' RACE reads. The sample has 200,000 to 250,000 distinct CDR3 sequences, roughly 6.6% seen once. For this clonotype: Antigen specificity is unknown.

Germline V gene lookup returns CDR1 MNHEY and CDR2 SMNVEV (reference sequence). This CDR3 has 15 residues. The J segment lost 7 bases and the V segment lost 8 bases, leaving 14 bases of the junction unmatched. Sequencing was performed on blood, either unsorted or a sorted T cell fraction (not recorded which). The sequence was collected from a male donor with ankylosing spondylitis. This chain joins TRBV27 and TRBJ2-7, with TRBD1 matching over 10 bases. DNA for the CDR3: TGTGCCAGCGTGGGACAGGGGTCTCCTACTGGAGAGCAGTACTTC. This encodes CASVGQGSPTGEQYF.